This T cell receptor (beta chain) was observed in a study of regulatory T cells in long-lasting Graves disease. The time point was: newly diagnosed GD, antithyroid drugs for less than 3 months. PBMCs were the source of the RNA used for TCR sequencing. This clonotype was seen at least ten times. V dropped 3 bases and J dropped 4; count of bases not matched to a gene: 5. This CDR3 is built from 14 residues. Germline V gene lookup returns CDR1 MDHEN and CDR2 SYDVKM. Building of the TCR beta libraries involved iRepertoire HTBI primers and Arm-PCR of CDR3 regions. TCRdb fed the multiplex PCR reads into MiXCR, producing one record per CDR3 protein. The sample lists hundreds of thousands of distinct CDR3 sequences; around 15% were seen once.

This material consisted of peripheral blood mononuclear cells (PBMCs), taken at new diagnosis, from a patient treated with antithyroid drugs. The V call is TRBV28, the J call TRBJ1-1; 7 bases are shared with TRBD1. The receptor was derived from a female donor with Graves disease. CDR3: CASSFRQGGTEAFF. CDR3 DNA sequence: TGTGCCAGCAGTTTTAGGCAGGGGGGCACTGAAGCTTTCTTT.